The T cell receptor (beta chain) described here comes from a study of T-cell reconstitution after alpha-beta-depleted transplantation in children. Study-wide results and limits: Alpha-beta T cells present about two months after transplant were reported to originate from several hundred expanded graft clones. T-cell numbers and diversity, one year after transplant, stemmed largely from T cells that were newly produced. For some patients, TCRbeta diversity was high at day 60 because of recipient T cells and thymic progenitors that survived.

This clonotype was observed a handful of times. Antigen: not known. The CDR3 spans 17 residues. From germline, CDR1 is LNHDA and CDR2 SQIVND (reference sequence). V was shortened by 3 bases and J by 4 bases, with 22 bases between the two germline ends. Unique molecular identifiers were built into the TCRbeta library. TCRdb recomputed calls from the PCR reads with MiXCR, one row per CDR3 protein. The sample has about 300,000 distinct CDR3 sequences, nearly 8% seen once. The chain carries TRBV19 and TRBJ2-7; D perhaps matches TRBD1 (6 bases). The specimen comprised peripheral blood, sampled 360 days after TCRalphabeta/CD19-depleted stem cell transplant. This clonotype was sampled from a female patient aged 2 to 10 who had a stem cell transplant for Fanconi anemia, so the T cells may come from the graft donor. The CDR3: CASSITHAADSLYEQYV. The CDR3 DNA sequence: TGTGCCAGTAGTATTACCCACGCTGCGGACAGCCTGTACGAGCAGTACGTC.